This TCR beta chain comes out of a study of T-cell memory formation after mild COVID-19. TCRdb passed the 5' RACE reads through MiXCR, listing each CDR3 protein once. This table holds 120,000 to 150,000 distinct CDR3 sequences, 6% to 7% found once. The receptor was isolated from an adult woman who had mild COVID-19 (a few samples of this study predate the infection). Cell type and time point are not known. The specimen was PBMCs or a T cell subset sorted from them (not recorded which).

CDR3 region: CASSFRRADTQYF. The CDR3 DNA reads as TGTGCCAGCAGTTTTAGGCGCGCAGATACGCAGTATTTT. The chain combines TRBV12-3 or TRBV12-4 with TRBJ2-3; D is ambiguous. The CDR3 has 13 residues. V was pared by 3 bases and J by 4 bases, with 8 bases between.